A single TCR beta chain is shown here with its context. The antigen is unknown. Terminally differentiated effector memory CD45RA+ cells were excluded by CCR7 positive selection of CD45RO-negative cells. Sequenced by immunoSEQ multiplex PCR; TCRdb stores in-frame clones only, minus some. The top ten clones hold 1.5% to 2% of a sample with 2 million to 2.5 million clones, about 93% of them seen once. The sample is drawn from a study of shared clonotypes between healthy human individuals. Turning to the study itself: The plates for each donor numbered three CD4 naive, three CD4 memory, two CD8 naive and one CD8 memory.

Overall study findings and caveats: Around 5.3% of naive CD4 clonotypes were shared across four donors. Generally, estimated richness proved larger in naive subsets than it did in memory subsets.

The clonotype comes from a man between 18 and 35 years old in good health. Some clones in this sample may be carry-over from other donors' samples. Sequencing used naive CD8+ T cells from PBMCs.

As DNA, the CDR3 is TGTGCCAGCAGCTTGCCCGGCCAGGGCTACAATGAGCAGTTCTTC. The encoded protein is CASSLPGQGYNEQFF. This chain connects TRBV5-4 to TRBJ2-1; possible D gene TRBD1, 5 bases. The length of the CDR3 is 15 residues. Germline V gene sequence: CDR1 SGHNT, CDR2 YYREEE (reference sequence). V shed 1 base and J shed 3 bases, with 11 bases lying between them.